The 15 T cell receptor beta chains reported below all come from one sample, sequenced in a study of pediatric ulcerative colitis. Measured with immunoSEQ multiplex PCR; TCRdb has only the in-frame clones, and not every one. There are some 24,000 clones in the sample; roughly 71% occur only once, and around 7.8% lies in the top ten. The rectum was sampled with one to two pinch biopsies at colonoscopy. The source material was gut tissue. These receptors came from a boy aged 5-17 years with severe ulcerative colitis.

This clone was observed a few times. The V gene is TRBV6-5, the J gene TRBJ2-7; a weak D match, TRBD2 (5 bases). This CDR3 comprises 13 residues. Germline V CDR1 and CDR2: MNHEY, SVGAGI. The V and J ends lost 7 bases and 3 bases respectively, with 13 bases between them. CDR3 nucleotide sequence: TGTGCCAGCAAAGGGTCGGGGATCTACGAGCAGTACTTC. This sequence encodes CASKGSGIYEQYF.

The genes are TRBV30 and TRBJ2-7, with D maybe TRBD2 (6 bases). The CDR3 is 11 residues long. CDR1 is GTSNPN, CDR2 SVGIG, per germline (reference sequence). Trimming took 4 bases from V and 3 from J, leaving 7 bases between them. In DNA, the CDR3 is TGTGCCTGGATGACTAGCTACGAGCAGTACTTC. Translating it yields CAWMTSYEQYF.

This clone came up a few times. The chain uses TRBV19 and TRBJ2-2; a weak D match, TRBD2 (6 bases). The CDR3 loop spans 17 amino acids. Trimming cost V 7 bases and J 1 base, with 19 bases left between them. Germline V lookup: CDR1 LNHDA, CDR2 SQIVND (reference sequence). The CDR3 protein is CASMGGTGYQNTGELFF. CDR3 bases: TGTGCCAGTATGGGGGGAACTGGCTATCAGAACACCGGGGAGCTGTTTTTT.

This sequence joins TRBV7-2 and TRBJ2-2; TRBD1 matches 7 bases. Germline V gives CDR1 SGHTA, CDR2 FQGNSA. The CDR3 runs to 16 residues. V dropped 5 bases and J dropped 5; count of bases not matched to a gene: 11. The CDR3 DNA reads TGTGCCAGCAGCATCTCAGGGGGAGTCCAGACCGGGGAGCTGTTTTTT. Translation gives CASSISGGVQTGELFF. The full variable domain, completed using reference TRBV7-2 and TRBJ2-2, is GAGVSQSPSNKVTEKGKDVELRCDPISGHTALYWYRQSLGQGLEFLIYFQGNSAPDKSGLPSDRFSAERTGGSVSTLTIQRTQQEDSAVYLCASSISGGVQTGELFFGEGSRLTVL.

This rearrangement joins TRBV4-2 to TRBJ2-1; a weak D match, TRBD2 (6 bases). V dropped 0 bases and J dropped 0 bases, with 9 bases sitting between them. Germline CDR1 LGHNA, CDR2 YNFKEQ. CDR3 length equals 16 residues. The CDR3 DNA is TGTGCCAGCAGCCAAGATGAGCGGGCCTCCTACAATGAGCAGTTCTTC. It specifies CASSQDERASYNEQFF.

CDR3 residues: CASSLALSGSWYEQYF. CDR3 DNA: TGTGCCAGCAGCTTAGCGCTGAGCGGGAGTTGGTACGAGCAGTACTTC. V gene TRBV7-2 combines with J gene TRBJ2-7; 8 bases line up with TRBD2. The CDR3 contains 16 residues. Losses at the gene ends were 0 bases for V and 4 bases for J; bases not matched to a gene: 8. Germline-derived CDR1 and CDR2 are SGHTA and FQGNSA.

Relative to its sample, this clone is medium-sized. CDR3 DNA: TGTGCCAGCAGTCGACAGGGGGCGGATACGCAGTATTTT. As protein: CASSRQGADTQYF. The rearrangement joins TRBV2 to TRBJ2-3, with 10 nucleotides matching TRBD1. J lost 6 bases, V lost 5 bases, and 2 bases had no gene match. Germline V gene lookup returns CDR1 SNHLY and CDR2 FYNNEI. The CDR3 totals 13 residues.

The chain carries TRBV6-6 and TRBJ2-1; 10 bases match TRBD2. Per the germline V gene, CDR1 is MNHNY and CDR2 is SVGAGI (reference sequence). This CDR3 spans 15 amino acids. V lost 2 bases, J lost 5 bases, and 3 bases stayed unmatched. This CDR3 is CASSYLAGVNNEQFF. In DNA form, the CDR3 reads TGTGCCAGCAGTTACCTAGCGGGAGTAAACAATGAGCAGTTCTTC.

The chain combines TRBV2 with TRBJ2-7; possibly TRBD2 for D (7 bases). The V gene lost 8 bases and the J gene lost 0 bases, with 11 bases spanning the gap. This CDR3 spans 13 amino acids. The germline gives CDR1 SNHLY, CDR2 FYNNEI. CDR3 bases: TGTGCCAGCCAGCGGGACAACTCCTACGAGCAGTACTTC. Translation gives CASQRDNSYEQYF.

The CDR3 is CASSGSTGTNSPLHF. DNA for the CDR3: TGTGCCAGCAGTGGATCGACAGGAACTAATTCACCCCTCCACTTT. The rearrangement links TRBV6-5 to TRBJ1-6; a weak D match, TRBD1 (6 bases). Germline CDR1 MNHEY, CDR2 SVGAGI. V was trimmed by 5 bases and J by 6 bases, leaving 14 bases between them. This CDR3 contains 15 residues.

CDR3 loop: CASSSETSANTGELFF. The DNA for the CDR3 is TGCGCCAGCAGCTCCGAGACTAGCGCCAACACCGGGGAGCTGTTTTTT. V usage is TRBV5-1 and J usage is TRBJ2-2, with 8 bases that match TRBD2. The CDR3 contains 16 residues. Germline V gene lookup returns CDR1 SGHRS and CDR2 YFSETQ. V trimming: 3 bases; J trimming: 2 bases; junction bases outside the gene matches: 6.

V gene TRBV7-2 combines with J gene TRBJ2-3; 7 nucleotides agree with TRBD2. The germline CDR1 and CDR2 sequences are SGHTA and FQGNSA. This CDR3 spans 14 amino acids. Germline trimming cut 0 bases from V and 5 bases from J; bases unmatched to any gene: 2. This chain's CDR3 is CASSLAGGLDTQYF. The CDR3 DNA is TGTGCCAGCAGCTTAGCGGGAGGGTTAGATACGCAGTATTTT.

The chain recombines TRBV20-1 with TRBJ1-4, with a possible D match to TRBD1 (5 bases). V lost 6 bases, J lost 4 bases, and 6 bases lay in between. The V gene's germline CDR1 is DFQATT and CDR2 SNEGSKA (reference sequence). The CDR3 runs 11 residues. CDR3 DNA: TGCAGTGCCAGGGATAATGAAAAACTGTTTTTT. Translating it yields CSARDNEKLFF.

Note on this clone: Other DNA variants within this sample encode the same CDR3. The genes are TRBV11-2 and TRBJ1-4, with no clear D. The CDR3 loop spans 13 amino acids. Trimming pared 2 bases from V and 0 bases from J, leaving 1 base between. Germline values: CDR1 SGHAT, CDR2 FQNNGV. For the CDR3, the DNA is TGTGCCAGCAGCTTATCAACTAATGAAAAACTGTTTTTT. It is translated as CASSLSTNEKLFF.

This clone was found a few times. The V and J genes are TRBV2 and TRBJ2-7; 9 positions match TRBD2. V was clipped by 7 bases and J by 0 bases; unmatched bases: 4. Germline V gives CDR1 SNHLY, CDR2 FYNNEI. There are 14 residues in the CDR3. Here the CDR3 reads CASKREASSYEQYF. CDR3 DNA sequence: TGTGCCAGCAAGCGGGAGGCCAGCTCCTACGAGCAGTACTTC.